The 29 T cell receptor beta chains given below trace back to one sample, sequenced in a study of blood T cell repertoires in COVID-19. Profiling relied on immunoSEQ multiplex PCR, and the TCRdb table lists in-frame clones only, not all of them. The sample records almost 250,000 clones, around 89% being singletons. The specimen was PBMCs or T cells enriched from blood (not recorded which). These receptors were taken from a woman aged 25-40 years who had recovered from COVID-19.

This clone was seen only once. The genes are TRBV28 and TRBJ1-2, with D maybe TRBD1 (6 bases). CDR3 length: 14 residues. The germline V and J ends were trimmed by 5 bases and 5 bases, with 15 bases remaining between them. CDR1 and CDR2 (germline): MDHEN, SYDVKM. The DNA for the CDR3 is TGTGCCAGCAGTCCCTCCGGACAGCAGTATGGCTACACCTTC. Residues: CASSPSGQQYGYTF.

This sequence joins TRBV9 and TRBJ2-7; the match to TRBD2 covers 8 bases. The V gene's germline CDR1 is SGDLS and CDR2 YYNGEE. The CDR3 is 14 residues long. J gave up 3 bases and V 1 base, and 3 bases lay outside the gene matches. The CDR3: CASSVTSGGYEQYF. CDR3 nucleotides: TGTGCCAGCAGCGTAACCAGCGGGGGCTACGAGCAGTACTTC.

V usage is TRBV5-6 and J usage is TRBJ1-1; no clear D. The V end was cut by 4 bases, the J end by 11 bases, with 15 bases between. The germline V gene has CDR1 SGHDT and CDR2 YYEEEE. This CDR3 spans 12 amino acids. In DNA, the CDR3 is TGTGCCAGCAGCGTCCCGCCCGGTGAGGCTTTCTTT. This translates into CASSVPPGEAFF.

J is TRBJ2-2 and V is TRBV19, with D perhaps matching TRBD2 (6 bases). Germline CDR1 is LNHDA and CDR2 is SQIVND (reference sequence). The V end was cut by 10 bases, the J end by 0 bases, with 21 bases between. CDR3 size: 17 residues. CDR3 protein: CATSGVLTQSNTGELFF. The CDR3 DNA is TGTGCCACCTCGGGGGTTTTGACACAATCGAACACCGGGGAGCTGTTTTTT.

The J gene is TRBJ2-7, the V gene TRBV13, with 13 bases identical to TRBD2. The V and J ends lost 5 bases and 4 bases, in that order; junction bases with no gene match: 8. Germline V gives CDR1 PRHDT, CDR2 FYEKMQ (reference sequence). The length of the CDR3 is 16 residues. The CDR3 here is CASSHTRTSGSYEQYF. DNA for the CDR3: TGTGCCAGCAGCCATACGCGGACTAGCGGGAGTTACGAGCAGTACTTC.

This chain joins TRBV19 and TRBJ1-1, with a tentative D call TRBD1 (6 bases). CDR1 LNHDA and CDR2 SQIVND come from the germline V gene (reference sequence). Trimming took off 6 bases at V and 0 bases at J, with 8 bases between the two ends. The CDR3 is made up of 13 amino acids. The CDR3, as DNA: TGTGCCAGTAGCGGACAGCTGAACACTGAAGCTTTCTTT. This codes for CASSGQLNTEAFF.

The V call is TRBV19, the J call TRBJ1-5; D might be TRBD1 (5 bases). V was clipped by 7 bases and J by 5 bases, with 18 bases between them. Germline CDR1 and CDR2: LNHDA and SQIVND (reference sequence). The CDR3 spans 15 residues. CDR3 sequence (DNA): TGTGCCAGTACCAGAGGGCAGGGAGGGTATCAGCCCCAGCATTTT. It translates to CASTRGQGGYQPQHF.

This clone was detected only once. V and J are TRBV5-1 and TRBJ1-1, with 9 bases aligning to TRBD1. The CDR3 is made up of 17 amino acids. The trim removed 3 bases at V and 0 bases at J, leaving 9 bases unmatched. Germline assignment: CDR1 SGHRS and CDR2 YFSETQ. The CDR3 nucleotides are TGCGCCAGCAGCTCTCAGGGACAGGGTACCATGAACACTGAAGCTTTCTTT. It encodes CASSSQGQGTMNTEAFF.

The chain combines TRBV18 with TRBJ1-2; D remains unclear. CDR3 length: 14 amino acids. With 5 bases removed from V and 5 bases from J, the gap between germline ends came to 15 bases. Germline CDR1 reads KGHSH; CDR2 reads LQKENI. CDR3 residues: CASSVDGVLYGYTF. As DNA, the CDR3 is TGTGCCAGCTCAGTGGACGGGGTCTTATATGGCTACACCTTC.

The chain recombines TRBV5-6 with TRBJ1-1; TRBD1 matches 9 bases. Germline CDR1 SGHDT, CDR2 YYEEEE. This CDR3 contains 15 residues. Germline trimming cut 0 bases from V and 4 bases from J; bases unmatched to any gene: 4. CDR3 DNA: TGTGCCAGCAGCTTGGCCACAGGGGGCGGCACTGAAGCTTTCTTT. As protein: CASSLATGGGTEAFF.

V usage is TRBV27 and J usage is TRBJ2-1, with D maybe TRBD2 (5 bases). The V end was cut by 5 bases, the J end by 9 bases, with 23 bases between. CDR1 and CDR2 from the germline V gene are MNHEY and SMNVEV (reference sequence). CDR3 length: 16 residues. This CDR3 reads CASSPRGGFLVSEQFF. CDR3 sequence (DNA): TGTGCCAGCAGTCCCCGAGGCGGGTTCCTGGTTAGTGAGCAGTTCTTC.

The chain couples TRBV28 to TRBJ2-1; the match to TRBD2 covers 8 bases. Germline CDR1 and CDR2: MDHEN and SYDVKM. Germline trimming cut 3 bases from V and 8 bases from J; bases unmatched to any gene: 9. The CDR3 totals 15 residues. The CDR3 bases are TGTGCCAGCAGTTTTACGGGAGGGCCAATGGATGAGCAGTTCTTC. Its protein product is CASSFTGGPMDEQFF. The full variable domain, with the rest looked up from reference TRBV28 and TRBJ2-1, is DVKVTQSSRYLVKRTGEKVFLECVQDMDHENMFWYRQDPGLGLRLIYFSYDVKMKEKGDIPEGYSVSREKKERFSLILESASTNQTSMYLCASSFTGGPMDEQFFGPGTRLTVL.

This clone has only one observation. J is TRBJ1-1 and V is TRBV27, with 7 positions matching TRBD1. Germline-derived CDR1 and CDR2 are MNHEY and SMNVEV (reference sequence). CDR3 length equals 15 residues. With V trimmed by 8 bases and J by 0 bases, 9 bases remained unmatched. For the CDR3, the DNA is TGTGCCAGCCTACGACAGGGAACCTTGAACACTGAAGCTTTCTTT. This sequence encodes CASLRQGTLNTEAFF.

The chain uses TRBV5-1 and TRBJ1-1; D perhaps matches TRBD1 (5 bases). Germline CDR1 reads SGHRS; CDR2 reads YFSETQ. This CDR3 spans 15 amino acids. Trimming removed 0 bases at V and 3 bases at J, with 12 bases between. CDR3 sequence: CASSLVAGLDTEAFF. DNA of the CDR3: TGCGCCAGCAGCTTGGTGGCGGGGCTTGACACTGAAGCTTTCTTT.

In the case of this clone: Other DNA sequences of this sample code for an identical CDR3. The chain links TRBV5-4 to TRBJ2-1; a possible D gene is TRBD2 (5 bases). The ends were cut back, 2 bases at V and 1 base at J, with 10 bases in the middle. The CDR3 length is 15 residues. CDR1 is SGHNT, CDR2 YYREEE, per germline (reference sequence). CDR3 in amino acids: CASSLATGSYNEQFF. The CDR3 coding sequence is TGTGCCAGCAGCTTAGCGACGGGGTCCTACAATGAGCAGTTCTTC.

This chain joins TRBV18 and TRBJ1-2; possibly TRBD1 for D (6 bases). Per the germline V gene, CDR1 is KGHSH and CDR2 is LQKENI. V was cut by 2 bases and J by 8 bases, with 15 bases left in between. The CDR3 sequence is 14 residues long. The CDR3 nucleotides are TGTGCCAGCTCACCAAACAGACAGGAGATGGGCTACACCTTC. This translates into CASSPNRQEMGYTF.

This chain uses TRBV18 with TRBJ1-1; the match to TRBD1 covers 7 bases. Trimming cost V 4 bases and J 1 base; bases outside gene matches: 3. The CDR3 consists of 14 residues. The germline V gene encodes CDR1 KGHSH and CDR2 LQKENI. CDR3 DNA: TGTGCCAGCTCACGTAGACAGGGGAACACTGAAGCTTTCTTT. As protein: CASSRRQGNTEAFF.

The sample holds one count of this clone. V usage is TRBV6-2 or TRBV6-3 and J usage is TRBJ2-1; 12 positions agree with TRBD2. J gave up 8 bases and V 4 bases, and 15 bases lay outside the gene matches. Germline V gene lookup returns CDR1 MNHEY and CDR2 SVGEGT. The CDR3 covers 18 residues. As DNA, the CDR3 is TGTGCCAGCAGTTCCCTACCGAGACTAGCGGGAGTTTTCGATGAGCAGTTCTTC. It specifies CASSSLPRLAGVFDEQFF.

The V and J genes are TRBV7-9 and TRBJ1-4; D gene unclear. The V end was cut by 3 bases, the J end by 8 bases, with 13 bases between. CDR3 length: 14 residues. Germline CDR1 reads SEHNR; CDR2 reads FQNEAQ (reference sequence). The CDR3: CASSLGQDREKLFF. The DNA of the CDR3 is TGTGCCAGCAGCTTGGGTCAGGATAGGGAAAAACTGTTTTTT.

The genes are TRBV6-2 or TRBV6-3 and TRBJ1-1; D may be TRBD1 (5 bases). CDR1 MNHEY and CDR2 SVGEGT come from the germline V gene. The CDR3 has 14 amino acids. Deletions cut 2 bases from V and 4 bases from J, with 11 bases between. CDR3 protein: CASSYTYRSTEAFF. For the CDR3, the DNA is TGTGCCAGCAGTTACACCTACAGGAGCACTGAAGCTTTCTTT.

A single count supports this clone. V is TRBV7-2 and J is TRBJ1-2; 8 bases line up with TRBD1. CDR3 size: 14 residues. From germline, CDR1 is SGHTA and CDR2 FQGNSA. Trimming took 5 bases from V and 3 from J; bases not matched to a gene: 5. CDR3 nucleotide sequence: TGTGCCAGCAGCGAGACAGGGGCAGACTATGGCTACACCTTC. Residues: CASSETGADYGYTF. Combining the CDR3 with reference TRBV7-2 and TRBJ1-2 gives the whole variable domain GAGVSQSPSNKVTEKGKDVELRCDPISGHTALYWYRQSLGQGLEFLIYFQGNSAPDKSGLPSDRFSAERTGGSVSTLTIQRTQQEDSAVYLCASSETGADYGYTFGSGTRLTVV.

V gene TRBV10-3 combines with J gene TRBJ2-3, with D possibly being TRBD2 (6 bases). CDR3 length: 16 amino acids. V dropped 6 bases and J dropped 0 bases, with 16 bases sitting between them. Germline V gives CDR1 ENHRY, CDR2 SYGVKD. The CDR3 here is CAISLAGTVSTDTQYF. CDR3 in DNA: TGTGCCATCAGCCTCGCCGGGACTGTTAGCACAGATACGCAGTATTTT.

The CDR3 nucleotides are TGCGCCAGCAGCCGTACTGAGGGACAGGGGGAGGTAGGCTACACCTTC. Translated, it gives CASSRTEGQGEVGYTF. This chain uses TRBV4-3 with TRBJ1-2; 11 bases agree with TRBD1. J was trimmed by 8 bases and V by 4 bases; bases with no gene match: 12. The length of the CDR3 is 16 residues. CDR1 is LGHNA and CDR2 is YSLEER in the germline V gene.

The chain carries TRBV30 and TRBJ2-5; TRBD2 matches 8 bases. V lost 8 bases to trimming and J lost 2 bases; unmatched junction nucleotides: 13. The length of the CDR3 is 15 residues. Germline values: CDR1 GTSNPN, CDR2 SVGIG (reference sequence). The CDR3 protein is CAHRGGSGRQETQYF. CDR3 coding DNA: TGTGCCCACCGGGGGGGGAGCGGGAGACAAGAGACCCAGTACTTC.

This clone has a handful of counts. J is TRBJ2-5 and V is TRBV7-3, with 8 bases aligning to TRBD2. This CDR3 has 13 residues. The germline gives CDR1 SGHTA, CDR2 FQGTGA. J was trimmed by 5 bases and V by 5 bases; bases with no gene match: 4. CDR3 loop: CASSPGGTETQYF. CDR3 bases: TGTGCCAGCAGCCCGGGGGGGACGGAGACCCAGTACTTC.

This chain connects TRBV2 to TRBJ2-1, with 7 bases lining up with TRBD1. The CDR3 runs to 18 residues. With 1 base clipped from V and 4 bases from J, the junction kept 13 bases outside the gene matches. CDR1 is SNHLY, CDR2 FYNNEI, per germline. The CDR3 region is CASSEVALEGQQYNEQFF. CDR3 sequence (DNA): TGTGCCAGCAGTGAAGTCGCTTTAGAGGGACAGCAGTACAATGAGCAGTTCTTC.

This clone was observed a single time. The J gene is TRBJ2-1, the V gene TRBV2, with D perhaps TRBD1 (6 bases). This CDR3 has 16 residues. The germline gives CDR1 SNHLY, CDR2 FYNNEI. The V end lost 1 base, the J end lost 3 bases, and 13 bases lay between the germline ends. DNA for the CDR3: TGTGCCAGCAGTGAAGTTGAGGGGGTCCTCTACAATGAGCAGTTCTTC. Translation gives CASSEVEGVLYNEQFF.

The chain links TRBV3-1 (or the pseudogene TRBV3-2) to TRBJ2-1; TRBD2 matches at 9 bases. J was trimmed by 7 bases and V by 0 bases; bases with no gene match: 19. This CDR3 is 20 amino acids long. Looked up from germline, CDR1 is LGHDT and CDR2 is YNNKEL (reference sequence). CDR3 sequence reads: CASSQDCFAGGDLLENEQFF. The CDR3 DNA is TGTGCCAGCAGCCAAGATTGTTTCGCGGGAGGGGACCTCTTGGAGAATGAGCAGTTCTTC.

This clone was counted between two and nine times. The chain carries TRBV5-1 and TRBJ2-5; 9 bases match TRBD1. J gave up 4 bases and V 1 base, and 2 bases lay outside the gene matches. CDR1 and CDR2 from the germline V gene are SGHRS and YFSETQ. The CDR3 totals 14 residues. The CDR3 bases are TGCGCCAGCAGCTTGACAGGGGGCACAGAGACCCAGTACTTC. Residues: CASSLTGGTETQYF.